This T cell receptor (beta chain) was observed in a study of blood T cell repertoires in COVID-19. Looking at the study overall: The United States, Italy and Spain supplied acute and convalescent COVID-19 samples. In each case, the material was cDNA or gDNA derived from T cells, B-cell-depleted T cells, or PBMCs.

The CDR3 is 14 amino acids. The V gene's germline CDR1 is SGHTA and CDR2 FQGNSA. Trimming took 4 bases from V and 0 from J, leaving 9 bases between them. The authors' processing: Reference gene primers were amplified, and this amplification served to estimate nucleated cell counts. TCRdb's copy holds only in-frame clones and misses some; the assay was immunoSEQ multiplex PCR. For V, J and clone size, that table is used; D and trimming come from the DNA. The top ten clones hold 11% of a sample with over 150,000 clones, approximately 84% of them seen once. Turning to this clone: Other nucleotide sequences from this sample produce the same CDR3.

The sample was peripheral blood. J is TRBJ1-1 and V is TRBV7-2; weak D call: TRBD1 (6 bases). The clonotype comes from a man between 65 and 79 years old with active or convalescent COVID-19. CDR3 bases: TGTGCCAGCAGCTCACAGGGACTGAACACTGAAGCTTTCTTT. Amino acids: CASSSQGLNTEAFF.